The 25 T cell receptor beta chains in this list originate from one sample, sequenced in a study of identical twins. TCRdb called the 5' RACE reads again in MiXCR, with one record for every CDR3 protein. Of about 1.7 million distinct CDR3 sequences detected, around a third appear once; the ten largest clones hold more than 0.25%. Material: cord blood. All receptors come from a newborn girl in good health.

To note about this clonotype: One end of the junction varies from germline; a read error may be responsible. The V gene is TRBV19, the J gene TRBJ1-2; TRBD1 might be the D (6 bases). CDR3 length equals 14 residues. CDR1 is LNHDA, CDR2 SQIVND, per germline (reference sequence). DNA for the CDR3: TGTGCCTGTAGTACACAGGGAAGGGGCTATGGCTACACCTTC. Encoded protein: CACSTQGRGYGYTF.

This clonotype was observed once. This sequence joins TRBV7-9 and TRBJ1-5, with no clear D. Germline lookup yields CDR1 SEHNR and CDR2 FQNEAQ (reference sequence). The CDR3 length is 17 residues. Trimming cost V 1 base and J 2 bases, with 15 bases left between them. The CDR3 here is CASSLVGSPDGNQPQHF. The CDR3 bases are TGTGCCAGCAGCTTAGTAGGTTCCCCGGATGGCAATCAGCCCCAGCATTTT. The entire variable domain, with the rest obtained from reference TRBV7-9 and TRBJ1-5, is as follows: DTGVSQNPRHKITKRGQNVTFRCDPISEHNRLYWYRQTLGQGPEFLTYFQNEAQLEKSRLLSDRFSAERPKGSFSTLEIQRTEQGDSAMYLCASSLVGSPDGNQPQHFGDGTRLSIL.

The CDR3 sequence is CASSLKRGGTKTQYF. Written as DNA, the CDR3 is TGTGCCAGCAGTTTGAAGCGGGGGGGAACGAAGACCCAGTACTTC. The chain joins TRBV12-3 or TRBV12-4 to TRBJ2-5; the match to TRBD2 covers 10 bases. V shed 3 bases and J 6 bases; nucleotides not matched to a gene: 7. The CDR3 runs to 15 residues.

The chain recombines TRBV4-1 with TRBJ2-1, with D perhaps TRBD2 (5 bases). Deletions cut 3 bases from V and 6 bases from J, with 12 bases between. The CDR3 is 14 amino acids. Germline V gene lookup returns CDR1 MGHRA and CDR2 YSYEKL. The CDR3 sequence is CASSHASRFNEQFF. As DNA, the CDR3 is TGCGCCAGCAGCCATGCTAGCCGATTCAATGAGCAGTTCTTC.

The chain has TRBV27 and TRBJ2-7; 8 bases fit TRBD1. V lost 3 bases, J lost 6 bases, and 1 base stayed unmatched. The CDR3 covers 12 residues. Germline loops: CDR1 MNHEY, CDR2 SMNVEV (reference sequence). For the CDR3, the DNA is TGTGCCAGCAGTTTTCAGGGGGCCGAGCAGTACTTC. Translating gives CASSFQGAEQYF.

The chain couples TRBV3-1 to TRBJ2-1; 9 bases match TRBD2. With V trimmed by 5 bases and J by 5 bases, 7 bases remained unmatched. From germline, CDR1 is LGHDT and CDR2 YNNKEL (reference sequence). CDR3 size: 15 residues. The CDR3 reads CASSRGLARDNEQFF. The CDR3 coding sequence is TGTGCCAGCAGCAGGGGACTAGCTAGGGACAATGAGCAGTTCTTC.

The table lists this clonotype with many counts. J is TRBJ1-2 and V is TRBV28; D is possibly TRBD1 (6 bases). Per germline, CDR1 MDHEN and CDR2 SYDVKM. The CDR3 is 12 residues long. Trimming shortened V by 6 bases and J by 6 bases, and 11 bases separated the two germline ends. As DNA, the CDR3 is TGTGCCAGCAGCCTTCGACAGGATGGCTACACCTTC. It encodes CASSLRQDGYTF.

In DNA form, the CDR3 reads TGTGCCAGCAGCTTAGTTAGAGGGGGCTTGGGCACAGATACGCAGTATTTT. Translated: CASSLVRGGLGTDTQYF. The chain combines TRBV7-2 with TRBJ2-3; TRBD1 matches 7 bases. There are 17 residues in the CDR3. V dropped 1 base and J dropped 1; count of bases not matched to a gene: 8. The germline gives CDR1 SGHTA, CDR2 FQGNSA.

This chain uses TRBV20-1 with TRBJ2-1, with TRBD2 matching over 7 bases. Germline values: CDR1 DFQATT, CDR2 SNEGSKA (reference sequence). Unmatched junction bases numbered 14, after V lost 0 bases and J lost 6 bases. The CDR3 runs 17 residues. In nucleotides, the CDR3 is TGCAGTGCTAGAGATACCCCCTTCGGCGGGAGTTCCAATGAGCAGTTCTTC. Protein sequence: CSARDTPFGGSSNEQFF.

The V call is TRBV20-1, the J call TRBJ2-3; 8 bases agree with TRBD2. The V gene's germline CDR1 is DFQATT and CDR2 SNEGSKA (reference sequence). Trimming at V came to 5 bases and at J to 5 bases, leaving 6 bases not matched to a gene. The CDR3 has 13 amino acids. The CDR3 sequence is CSAGGGKRDTQYF. The CDR3 nucleotides read TGCAGTGCTGGCGGGGGGAAACGAGATACGCAGTATTTT.

This clonotype was picked up a small number of times. One base away lies a much larger clone, so this may be a sequencing read error. The chain joins TRBV12-3 or TRBV12-4 to TRBJ2-1, with 9 bases matching TRBD2. V lost 1 base, J lost 13 bases, and 8 bases stayed unmatched. The CDR3 loop spans 14 amino acids. CDR3 protein: CASSLGTSVETQFF. Here the CDR3 DNA reads TGTGCCAGCAGTTTAGGGACTAGCGTTGAGACCCAGTTCTTC.

The V gene is TRBV29-1, the J gene TRBJ2-3, with a weak D call TRBD2 (6 bases). This CDR3 has 13 amino acids. The V gene lost 4 bases and the J gene lost 6 bases, with 14 bases spanning the gap. The germline V gene has CDR1 SQVTM and CDR2 ANQGSEA. The CDR3 DNA reads as TGCAGCGTTGCTTGGGGAGGTGTGGATACGCAGTATTTT. Its translation is CSVAWGGVDTQYF.

This chain connects TRBV7-2 to TRBJ2-3; a possible D gene is TRBD2 (6 bases). The CDR3 loop spans 17 amino acids. The germline V gene has CDR1 SGHTA and CDR2 FQGNSA. V was shortened by 5 bases and J by 0 bases, with 18 bases between the two germline ends. CDR3 residues: CASSPERRAGSTDTQYF. The CDR3 DNA reads TGTGCCAGCAGCCCCGAGCGACGGGCGGGGAGCACAGATACGCAGTATTTT.

A note on this clonotype: One junction end does not reproduce the germline sequence, and a read error may be involved. The chain recombines TRBV28 with TRBJ1-6, with 9 bases lining up with TRBD1. This CDR3 contains 14 residues. Germline V gene lookup returns CDR1 MDHEN and CDR2 SYDVKM. The CDR3 protein is CASTTGGRNSPPHF. CDR3 coding DNA: TGTGCCAGCACCACAGGGGGCCGTAATTCACCCCCCCACTTT.

This clonotype has just a few counts. The chain has TRBV24-1 and TRBJ2-3, with TRBD2 identical over 7 bases. The CDR3 length is 15 residues. CDR1 is KGHDR, CDR2 SFDVKD, per germline. Trimming at V came to 6 bases and at J to 5 bases, leaving 10 bases not matched to a gene. CDR3 DNA: TGTGCCACCAGTAAGGCGGGAGAAGGAGGAGATACGCAGTATTTT. Residues: CATSKAGEGGDTQYF.

This chain connects TRBV6-6 to TRBJ2-3; 10 bases are shared with TRBD2. This CDR3 is 16 amino acids long. The V and J ends lost 4 bases and 4 bases, in that order; junction bases with no gene match: 8. Germline V gene data show CDR1 as MNHNY and CDR2 as SVGAGI (reference sequence). CDR3 amino acids: CASSCSLAGVSDTQYF. The CDR3 DNA is TGTGCCAGCAGTTGCTCCCTAGCGGGAGTCTCAGATACGCAGTATTTT.

A few counts support this clonotype. The chain employs TRBV11-2 and TRBJ2-7; TRBD2 agrees at 11 bases. CDR3 size: 12 residues. Per the germline V gene, CDR1 is SGHAT and CDR2 is FQNNGV. The J segment lost 12 bases and the V segment lost 1 base, leaving 2 bases of the junction unmatched. The CDR3 loop reads CASSLATSGAYF. DNA for the CDR3: TGTGCCAGCAGCTTAGCGACTAGCGGGGCGTACTTC.

The chain couples TRBV29-1 to TRBJ2-1; 10 bases are a match to TRBD2. Germline V gene data show CDR1 as SQVTM and CDR2 as ANQGSEA. The CDR3 spans 15 residues. Unmatched junction bases numbered 10, after V lost 4 bases and J lost 7 bases. The CDR3 loop is CSVGRAGGSTNEQFF. The CDR3 DNA follows: TGCAGCGTTGGACGAGCGGGAGGGTCTACAAATGAGCAGTTCTTC.

The V and J genes are TRBV28 and TRBJ2-3, with TRBD2 identical over 10 bases. CDR3 size: 16 residues. V gave up 0 bases and J gave up 5 bases; unmatched junction bases: 5. Germline loops: CDR1 MDHEN, CDR2 SYDVKM. CDR3 region: CASSLWGAGGQDTQYF. The CDR3 DNA is TGTGCCAGCAGTTTATGGGGAGCGGGAGGGCAAGATACGCAGTATTTT.

This clonotype was picked up many times. The J gene is TRBJ1-4, the V gene TRBV5-1; D remains ambiguous. This CDR3 comprises 15 residues. CDR1 is SGHRS and CDR2 is YFSETQ in the germline V gene. V lost 0 bases and J 0 bases, leaving 6 bases between the germline ends. The CDR3 sequence: CASSLVKATNEKLFF. DNA for the CDR3: TGCGCCAGCAGCTTGGTGAAGGCAACTAATGAAAAACTGTTTTTT.

The sample holds a few counts of this clonotype. The chain has TRBV12-3 or TRBV12-4 and TRBJ2-1, with 8 bases that match TRBD2. CDR3 length: 16 amino acids. Trimming at V came to 3 bases and at J to 4 bases, leaving 8 bases not matched to a gene. CDR3 sequence: CASSFVRGGTYNEQFF. The CDR3 DNA reads TGTGCCAGCAGTTTTGTCCGGGGGGGTACATACAATGAGCAGTTCTTC.

For this clonotype: The junction differs from germline at one of its ends, possibly a read error. The rearrangement uses TRBV7-7 and TRBJ2-1; the match to TRBD1 covers 8 bases. Germline CDR1 SSHAT, CDR2 FNYEAQ (reference sequence). This CDR3 spans 16 amino acids. CDR3 in amino acids: CASSSYERTGSDEQFF. CDR3 in DNA: TGTGCTAGCAGCTCCTACGAGAGGACAGGGAGTGATGAGCAGTTCTTC.

As concerns this clonotype: The junction does not match germline at one end; this may be a read error. This chain joins TRBV4-2 and TRBJ2-7, with 8 bases identical to TRBD2. CDR3 size: 16 residues. The germline V gene encodes CDR1 LGHNA and CDR2 YNFKEQ. In DNA form, the CDR3 reads TGTGCCAGCAGCCAAGAAAGTAGCGGGGAGGGGTACGGGCAGTACTTC. Protein: CASSQESSGEGYGQYF.

This clonotype was seen a handful of times. The gene calls are TRBV5-1 and TRBJ1-2, with TRBD1 identical over 8 bases. Germline CDR1 is SGHRS and CDR2 is YFSETQ. The junction had 6 bases not matched to a gene; V was cut back by 4 bases and J by 4 bases. CDR3 length equals 14 residues. This chain's CDR3 is CASSTTGVPYGYTF. CDR3 DNA sequence: TGCGCCAGCAGCACGACAGGGGTCCCCTATGGCTACACCTTC.

V gene TRBV29-1 combines with J gene TRBJ2-7; D might be TRBD2 (6 bases). The V gene's germline CDR1 is SQVTM and CDR2 ANQGSEA. V was pared by 1 base and J by 0 bases, with 13 bases between. The CDR3 is 15 residues long. The CDR3 DNA reads TGCAGCGTTGAAGGGTTTGAGGAGGGCTCCTACGAGCAGTACTTC. It encodes CSVEGFEEGSYEQYF.